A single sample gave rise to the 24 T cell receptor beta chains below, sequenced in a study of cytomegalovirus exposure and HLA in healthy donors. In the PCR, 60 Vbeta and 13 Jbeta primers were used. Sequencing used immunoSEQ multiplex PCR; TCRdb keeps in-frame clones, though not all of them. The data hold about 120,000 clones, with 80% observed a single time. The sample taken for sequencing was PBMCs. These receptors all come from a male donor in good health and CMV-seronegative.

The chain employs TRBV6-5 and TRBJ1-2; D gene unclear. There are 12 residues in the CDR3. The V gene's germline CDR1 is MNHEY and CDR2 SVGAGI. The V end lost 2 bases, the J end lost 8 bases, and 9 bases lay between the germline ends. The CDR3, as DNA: TGTGCCAGCAGTTACGGCGGATACGGCTACACCTTC. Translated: CASSYGGYGYTF.

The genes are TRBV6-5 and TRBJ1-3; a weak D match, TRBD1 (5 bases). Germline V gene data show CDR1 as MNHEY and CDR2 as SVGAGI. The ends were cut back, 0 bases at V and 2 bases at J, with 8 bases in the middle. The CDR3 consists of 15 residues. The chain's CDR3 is CASSYSRVTGNTIYF. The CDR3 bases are TGTGCCAGCAGTTACTCCAGGGTAACTGGAAACACCATATATTTT.

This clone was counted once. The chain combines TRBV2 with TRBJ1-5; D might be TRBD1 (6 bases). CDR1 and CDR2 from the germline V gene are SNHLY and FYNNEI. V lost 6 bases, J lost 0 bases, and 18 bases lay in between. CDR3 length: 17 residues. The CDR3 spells CASRAGRTVSSNQPQHF. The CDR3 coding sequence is TGTGCCAGCAGGGCCGGCCGGACAGTCTCTAGCAATCAGCCCCAGCATTTT.

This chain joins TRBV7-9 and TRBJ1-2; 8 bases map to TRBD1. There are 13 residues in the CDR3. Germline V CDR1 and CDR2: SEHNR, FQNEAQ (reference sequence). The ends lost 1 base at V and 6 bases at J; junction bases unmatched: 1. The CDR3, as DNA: TGTGCCAGCAGCTTAGGGACAGGGAATGGCTACACCTTC. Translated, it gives CASSLGTGNGYTF. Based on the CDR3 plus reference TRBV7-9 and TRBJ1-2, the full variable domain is DTGVSQNPRHKITKRGQNVTFRCDPISEHNRLYWYRQTLGQGPEFLTYFQNEAQLEKSRLLSDRFSAERPKGSFSTLEIQRTEQGDSAMYLCASSLGTGNGYTFGSGTRLTVV.

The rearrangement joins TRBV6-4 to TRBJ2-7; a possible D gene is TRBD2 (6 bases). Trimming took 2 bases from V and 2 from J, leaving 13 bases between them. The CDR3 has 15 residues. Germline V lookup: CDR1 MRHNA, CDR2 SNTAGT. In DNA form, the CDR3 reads TGTGCCAGCAGTGACGGGCGGGGTCCTCCCTACGAGCAGTACTTC. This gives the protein CASSDGRGPPYEQYF.

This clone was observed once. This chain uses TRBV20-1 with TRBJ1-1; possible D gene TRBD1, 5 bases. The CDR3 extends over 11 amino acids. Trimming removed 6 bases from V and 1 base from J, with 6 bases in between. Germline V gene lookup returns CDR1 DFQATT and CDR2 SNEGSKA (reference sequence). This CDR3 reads CSAQGNTEAFF. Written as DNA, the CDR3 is TGCAGTGCCCAGGGGAACACTGAAGCTTTCTTT.

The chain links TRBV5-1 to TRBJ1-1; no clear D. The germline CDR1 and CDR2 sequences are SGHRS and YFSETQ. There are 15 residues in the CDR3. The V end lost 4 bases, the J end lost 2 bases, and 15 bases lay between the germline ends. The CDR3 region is CASSPVEGSNTEAFF. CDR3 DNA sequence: TGCGCCAGCAGCCCGGTCGAGGGTTCAAACACTGAAGCTTTCTTT.

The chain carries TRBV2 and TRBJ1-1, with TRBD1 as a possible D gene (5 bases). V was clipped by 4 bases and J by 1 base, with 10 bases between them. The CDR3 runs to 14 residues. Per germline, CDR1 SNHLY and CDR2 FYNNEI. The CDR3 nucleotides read TGTGCCAGCAGTGGGACACCTGGGAACACTGAAGCTTTCTTT. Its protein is CASSGTPGNTEAFF.

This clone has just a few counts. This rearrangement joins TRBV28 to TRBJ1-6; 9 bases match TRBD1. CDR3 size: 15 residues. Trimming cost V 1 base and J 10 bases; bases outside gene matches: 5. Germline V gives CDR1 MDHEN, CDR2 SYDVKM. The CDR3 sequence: CASSLFRTGASPLHF. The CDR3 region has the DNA TGTGCCAGCAGTTTATTTCGGACAGGGGCCTCACCCCTCCACTTT.

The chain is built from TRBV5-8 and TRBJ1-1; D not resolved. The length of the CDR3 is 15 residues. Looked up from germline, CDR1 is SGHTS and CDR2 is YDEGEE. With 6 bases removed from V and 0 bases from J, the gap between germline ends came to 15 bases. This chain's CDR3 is CASTPRASLNTEAFF. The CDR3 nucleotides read TGTGCCAGCACCCCGAGGGCTTCCTTGAACACTGAAGCTTTCTTT.

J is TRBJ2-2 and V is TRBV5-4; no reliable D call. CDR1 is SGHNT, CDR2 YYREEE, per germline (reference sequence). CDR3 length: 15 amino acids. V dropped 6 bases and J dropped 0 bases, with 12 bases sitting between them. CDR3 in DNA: TGTGCCAGCACGAGAGAGCCCGCGAACACCGGGGAGCTGTTTTTT. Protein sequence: CASTREPANTGELFF.

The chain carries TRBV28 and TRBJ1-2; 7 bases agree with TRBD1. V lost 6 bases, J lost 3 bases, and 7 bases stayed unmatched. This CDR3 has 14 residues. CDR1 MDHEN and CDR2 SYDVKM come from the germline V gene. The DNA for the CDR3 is TGTGCCAGCAGACGTATACAGGGGCACTATGGCTACACCTTC. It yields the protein CASRRIQGHYGYTF.

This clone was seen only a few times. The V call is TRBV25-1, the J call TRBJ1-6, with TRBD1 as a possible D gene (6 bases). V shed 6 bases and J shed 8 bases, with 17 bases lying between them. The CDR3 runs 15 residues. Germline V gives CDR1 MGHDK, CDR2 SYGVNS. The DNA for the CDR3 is TGTGCCAGCAGCCCGGTGGACAGTCTTTATTCACCCCTCCACTTT. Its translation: CASSPVDSLYSPLHF.

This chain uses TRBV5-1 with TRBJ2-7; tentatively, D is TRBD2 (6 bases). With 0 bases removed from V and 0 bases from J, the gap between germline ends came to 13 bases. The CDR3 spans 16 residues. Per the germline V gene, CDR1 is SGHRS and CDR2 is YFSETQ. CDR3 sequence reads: CASSLAAGLSSYEQYF. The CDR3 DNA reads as TGCGCCAGCAGCTTGGCGGCGGGGCTCAGCTCCTACGAGCAGTACTTC.

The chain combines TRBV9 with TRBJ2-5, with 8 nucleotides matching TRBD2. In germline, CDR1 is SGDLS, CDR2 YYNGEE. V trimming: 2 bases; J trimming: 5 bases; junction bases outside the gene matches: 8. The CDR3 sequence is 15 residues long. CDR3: CASSVYGGAGETQYF. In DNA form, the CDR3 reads TGTGCCAGCAGCGTGTACGGGGGGGCGGGGGAGACCCAGTACTTC.

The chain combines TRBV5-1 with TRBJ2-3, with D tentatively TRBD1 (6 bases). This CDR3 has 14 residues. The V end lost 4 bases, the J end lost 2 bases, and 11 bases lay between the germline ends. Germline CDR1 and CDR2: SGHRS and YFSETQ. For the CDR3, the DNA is TGCGCCAGCAGCGCCGGGACAACCACAGATACGCAGTATTTT. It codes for CASSAGTTTDTQYF.

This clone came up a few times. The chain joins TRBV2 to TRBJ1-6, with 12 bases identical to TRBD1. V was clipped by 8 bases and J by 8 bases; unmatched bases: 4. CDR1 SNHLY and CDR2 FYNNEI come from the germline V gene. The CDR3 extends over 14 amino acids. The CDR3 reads CASGGTGGYSPLHF. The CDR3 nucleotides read TGTGCCAGCGGAGGGACAGGGGGCTATTCACCCCTCCACTTT. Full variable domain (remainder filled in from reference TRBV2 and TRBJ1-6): EPEVTQTPSHQVTQMGQEVILRCVPISNHLYFYWYRQILGQKVEFLVSFYNNEISEKSEIFDDQFSVERPDGSNFTLKIRSTKLEDSAMYFCASGGTGGYSPLHFGNGTRLTVT.

The CDR3 reads CASRTAGNEQFF. CDR3 sequence (DNA): TGTGCCAGCAGGACGGCAGGCAATGAGCAGTTCTTC. The chain is built from TRBV27 and TRBJ2-1; D gene uncertain. Germline V gene sequence: CDR1 MNHEY, CDR2 SMNVEV (reference sequence). V was shortened by 6 bases and J by 6 bases, with 9 bases between the two germline ends. There are 12 residues in the CDR3.

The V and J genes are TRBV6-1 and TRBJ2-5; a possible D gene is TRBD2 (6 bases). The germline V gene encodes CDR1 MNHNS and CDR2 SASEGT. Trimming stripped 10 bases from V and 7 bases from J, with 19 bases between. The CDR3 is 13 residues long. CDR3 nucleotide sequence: TGTGCCACGACCCGGGACTCTGTGGGGACCCAGTACTTC. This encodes CATTRDSVGTQYF.

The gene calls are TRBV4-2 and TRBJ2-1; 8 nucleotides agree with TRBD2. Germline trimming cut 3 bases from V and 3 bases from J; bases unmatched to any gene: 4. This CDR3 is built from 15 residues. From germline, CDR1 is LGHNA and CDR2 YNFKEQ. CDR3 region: CASSHSGTNYNEQFF. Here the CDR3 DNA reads TGTGCCAGCAGCCATAGCGGGACTAACTACAATGAGCAGTTCTTC.

This chain's CDR3 is CASSLVGGPINYGYTF. The DNA of the CDR3 is TGTGCCAGCAGCTTAGTGGGGGGTCCGATCAACTATGGCTACACCTTC. The chain uses TRBV11-2 and TRBJ1-2; TRBD1 might be the D (5 bases). Germline lookup yields CDR1 SGHAT and CDR2 FQNNGV. The CDR3 is made up of 16 amino acids. V was shortened by 1 base and J by 2 bases, with 14 bases between the two germline ends.

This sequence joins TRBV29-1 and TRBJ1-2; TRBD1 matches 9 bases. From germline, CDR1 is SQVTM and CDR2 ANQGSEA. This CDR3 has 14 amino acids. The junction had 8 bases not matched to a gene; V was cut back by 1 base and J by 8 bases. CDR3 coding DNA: TGCAGCGTTGAAGTGGACAGGGGAGTCGGCGGCTACACCTTC. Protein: CSVEVDRGVGGYTF.

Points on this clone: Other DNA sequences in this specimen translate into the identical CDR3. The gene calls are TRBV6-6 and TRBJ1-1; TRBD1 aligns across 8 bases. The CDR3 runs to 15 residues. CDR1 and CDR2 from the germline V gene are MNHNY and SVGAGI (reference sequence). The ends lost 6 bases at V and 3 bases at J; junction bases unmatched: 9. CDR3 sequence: CASRHMDRVDTEAFF. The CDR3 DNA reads TGTGCCAGCAGACACATGGACAGGGTGGACACTGAAGCTTTCTTT.

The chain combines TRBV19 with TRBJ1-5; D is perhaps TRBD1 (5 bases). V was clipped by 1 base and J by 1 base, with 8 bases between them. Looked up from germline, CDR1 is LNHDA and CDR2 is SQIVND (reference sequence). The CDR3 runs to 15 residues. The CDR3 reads CASSIAGVSNQPQHF. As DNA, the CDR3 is TGTGCCAGTAGTATAGCGGGGGTCAGCAATCAGCCCCAGCATTTT.